This T cell receptor (beta chain) was found in a study of response to subunit inactivated influenza vaccine (dated 2018 in TCRdb). Looking at the study overall: Deep quantitative profiling of the T cell receptor repertoire was used in the study to follow responses to a trivalent subunit inactivated influenza vaccine.

Of note for this clonotype: Its cognate antigen has yet to be identified. The input lacks base qualities; no much larger clone sits a single base away.

Library preparation was by RT-PCR. Reads for this sample came from an Illumina HiSeq 2500. TCRdb reprocessing: public reads trimmed at Q25 with fastp, clones called with MiXCR, in-frame beta chains kept. One record per CDR3 amino acid sequence lists the most common genes and DNA. For this sample the table gives around 250,000 distinct CDR3 sequences, of which roughly an eighth were detected only once. The ten largest clones take up approximately 8.4% of the sample. V is clipped by 5 bases and J by 4 bases, and the sequence between their germline boundaries is 17 bases long. From the cysteine up to the phenylalanine, the CDR3 has a length of 15 residues. CDR3 DNA is the only sequence kept; it has 45 bases, read in frame from the first base. Reading the germline V gene gives CDR1 SGHTA and CDR2 FQGNSA. What the research found in general, with its limitations: According to the authors, only a limited number of new T cells may be recruited by each seasonal influenza vaccination.

The sequence joins TRBV7-2 to TRBJ2-5, with a weak D call of TRBD2 (5 bases match). This sample comprised non-naive T cells sorted from PBMCs, obtained 14 to 15 days before vaccination. The sample's cell subset or site label, in plain terms: memory T cell fraction. This clonotype was sampled from a man in his fifties who received an inactivated influenza vaccine. Donor details come from another sample of the same person, matched by shared clones. CDR3 protein: CASSPIPGWRETQYF. The DNA sequence is as follows: TGTGCCAGCAGCCCTATACCGGGATGGAGAGAGACCCAGTACTTC.